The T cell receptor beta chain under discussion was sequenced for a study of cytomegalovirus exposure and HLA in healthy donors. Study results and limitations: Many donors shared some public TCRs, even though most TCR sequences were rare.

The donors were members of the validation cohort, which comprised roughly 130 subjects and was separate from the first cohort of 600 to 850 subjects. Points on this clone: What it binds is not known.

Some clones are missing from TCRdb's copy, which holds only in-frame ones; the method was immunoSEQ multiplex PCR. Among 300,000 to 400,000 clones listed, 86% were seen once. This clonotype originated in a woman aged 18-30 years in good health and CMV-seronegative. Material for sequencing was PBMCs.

The CDR3 sequence is CASSALAGGWDEQFF. As DNA, the CDR3 is TGTGCCAGCAGCGCCCTAGCGGGGGGGTGGGATGAGCAGTTCTTC. V gene TRBV5-6 combines with J gene TRBJ2-1, with 12 bases matching TRBD2. The length of the CDR3 is 15 residues. Germline CDR1 and CDR2: SGHDT and YYEEEE. Germline trimming cut 4 bases from V and 8 bases from J; bases unmatched to any gene: 7.